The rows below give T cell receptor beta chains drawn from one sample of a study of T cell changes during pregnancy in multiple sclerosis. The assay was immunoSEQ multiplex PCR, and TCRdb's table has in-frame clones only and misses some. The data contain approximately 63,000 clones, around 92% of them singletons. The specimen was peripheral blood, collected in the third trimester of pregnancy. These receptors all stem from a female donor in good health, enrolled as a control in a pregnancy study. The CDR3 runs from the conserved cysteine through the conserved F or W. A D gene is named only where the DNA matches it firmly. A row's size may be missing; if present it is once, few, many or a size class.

CDR3aa: CASSSPGPREGGYTF
CDR3nt: TGTGCCAGCAGCTCGCCGGGACCCCGGGAGGGGGGCTACACCTTC
d_gene: -
v_gene: TRBV7-2
j_gene: TRBJ1-2
abundance: -

CDR3aa: CASSLVWRGELFF
CDR3nt: TGTGCCAGCAGCTTAGTATGGCGGGGGGAGCTGTTTTTT
d_gene: -
v_gene: TRBV7-2
j_gene: TRBJ2-2
abundance: -

CDR3aa: CASSGSGISYNEQFF
CDR3nt: TGTGCCAGCAGCGGAAGCGGGATTTCCTACAATGAGCAGTTCTTC
d_gene: TRBD2
v_gene: TRBV7-2
j_gene: TRBJ2-1
abundance: -

CDR3aa: CASSLGHNYEQYF
CDR3nt: TGTGCCAGCAGCTTAGGCCACAACTACGAGCAGTACTTC
d_gene: -
v_gene: TRBV7-2
j_gene: TRBJ2-7
abundance: -

CDR3aa: CASNVGGARETQYF
CDR3nt: TGCGCCAGCAATGTGGGGGGGGCCAGGGAGACCCAGTACTTC
d_gene: -
v_gene: TRBV4-1
j_gene: TRBJ2-5
abundance: -

CDR3aa: CASSPRRDIHGYTF
CDR3nt: TGTGCCAGCAGTCCTCGCCGGGACATCCATGGCTACACCTTC
d_gene: -
v_gene: TRBV28
j_gene: TRBJ1-2
abundance: -

CDR3aa: CASSADRVNLRDEAFF
CDR3nt: TGTGCCAGCAGCGCAGACAGGGTGAATCTTCGGGATGAAGCTTTCTTT
d_gene: TRBD1
v_gene: TRBV5-4
j_gene: TRBJ1-1
abundance: -

CDR3aa: CASSRGTGINNEQFF
CDR3nt: TGTGCCAGTTCCCGCGGGACAGGGATTAACAATGAGCAGTTCTTC
d_gene: TRBD1
v_gene: TRBV19
j_gene: TRBJ2-1
abundance: -

CDR3aa: CASSPRSTGELFF
CDR3nt: TGTGCCAGCAGCCCCCGGAGCACCGGGGAGCTGTTTTTT
d_gene: -
v_gene: TRBV7-3
j_gene: TRBJ2-2
abundance: -

CDR3aa: CASSLGTGTEAFF
CDR3nt: TGTGCCAGCAGCTTAGGGACAGGGACTGAAGCTTTCTTT
d_gene: TRBD1
v_gene: TRBV11-2
j_gene: TRBJ1-1
abundance: -

CDR3aa: CASIPGQGYEQYF
CDR3nt: TGTGCCAGCATTCCGGGACAGGGGTACGAGCAGTACTTC
d_gene: TRBD1
v_gene: TRBV2
j_gene: TRBJ2-7
abundance: -

CDR3aa: CASSFWPGPGVNTEAFF
CDR3nt: TGTGCCAGCAGTTTTTGGCCTGGTCCAGGGGTGAACACTGAAGCTTTCTTT
d_gene: -
v_gene: TRBV28
j_gene: TRBJ1-1
abundance: once

CDR3aa: CASSYQPGQGLETQYF
CDR3nt: TGTGCCAGCAGCTACCAACCGGGACAGGGATTGGAGACCCAGTACTTC
d_gene: TRBD1
v_gene: TRBV14
j_gene: TRBJ2-5
abundance: -

CDR3aa: CASSPNPSWDEQFF
CDR3nt: TGCGCCAGCAGCCCTAATCCTAGCTGGGATGAGCAGTTCTTC
d_gene: -
v_gene: TRBV4-1
j_gene: TRBJ2-1
abundance: -

CDR3aa: CASSAHPGQGSSGANVLTF
CDR3nt: TGTGCCAGCAGTGCGCATCCAGGGCAGGGGAGCTCTGGGGCCAACGTCCTGACTTTC
d_gene: -
v_gene: TRBV6-1
j_gene: TRBJ2-6
abundance: -

CDR3aa: CASSLASGRATLGQETQYF
CDR3nt: TGTGCCAGCAGCTTAGCTAGCGGGAGGGCCACGTTGGGTCAAGAGACCCAGTACTTC
d_gene: TRBD2
v_gene: TRBV7-9
j_gene: TRBJ2-5
abundance: few

CDR3aa: CASSFLEETQYF
CDR3nt: TGTGCCAGCAGCTTCCTAGAAGAGACCCAGTACTTC
d_gene: -
v_gene: TRBV5-6
j_gene: TRBJ2-5
abundance: -

CDR3aa: CASSEATGGYTEAFF
CDR3nt: TGTGCCAGCAGTGAAGCCACAGGGGGCTATACTGAAGCTTTCTTT
d_gene: TRBD1
v_gene: TRBV6-1
j_gene: TRBJ1-1
abundance: many

CDR3aa: CAISEDGNYGYTF
CDR3nt: TGTGCCATCAGTGAAGACGGGAACTATGGCTACACCTTC
d_gene: -
v_gene: TRBV10-3
j_gene: TRBJ1-2
abundance: few

CDR3aa: CASSYRQGRGTGELFF
CDR3nt: TGTGCCAGCAGTTACCGACAGGGCAGGGGCACCGGGGAGCTGTTTTTT
d_gene: TRBD1
v_gene: TRBV27
j_gene: TRBJ2-2
abundance: once

CDR3aa: CATSRVTGTAYGYTF
CDR3nt: TGTGCCACCAGCAGAGTCACGGGGACAGCCTATGGCTACACCTTC
d_gene: TRBD1
v_gene: TRBV15
j_gene: TRBJ1-2
abundance: -

CDR3aa: CASSVDPSSGGGDTQYF
CDR3nt: TGTGCCAGCAGCGTAGATCCCTCCAGCGGGGGTGGAGATACGCAGTATTTT
d_gene: TRBD2
v_gene: TRBV9
j_gene: TRBJ2-3
abundance: -

CDR3aa: CAVSGGAYNEQFF
CDR3nt: TGTGCCGTAAGCGGGGGGGCCTACAATGAGCAGTTCTTC
d_gene: TRBD2
v_gene: TRBV25-1
j_gene: TRBJ2-1
abundance: -

CDR3aa: CASSYTGGTNYGYTF
CDR3nt: TGTGCCAGCAGCTACACAGGGGGTACTAACTATGGCTACACCTTC
d_gene: TRBD1
v_gene: TRBV11-2
j_gene: TRBJ1-2
abundance: -

CDR3aa: CASSKISGQGLTEAFF
CDR3nt: TGTGCCAGCAGTAAGATCTCAGGACAGGGGCTTACTGAAGCTTTCTTT
d_gene: TRBD1
v_gene: TRBV6-6
j_gene: TRBJ1-1
abundance: once

CDR3aa: CASSTRQGPYEQYF
CDR3nt: TGTGCCAGCAGTACCCGACAGGGCCCCTACGAGCAGTACTTC
d_gene: TRBD1
v_gene: TRBV27
j_gene: TRBJ2-7
abundance: -

CDR3aa: CAISEKMGGIMTDTQYF
CDR3nt: TGTGCCATCAGTGAAAAAATGGGAGGTATTATGACAGATACGCAGTATTTT
d_gene: -
v_gene: TRBV10-3
j_gene: TRBJ2-3
abundance: -

CDR3aa: CASSPSGAGTQYF
CDR3nt: TGTGCCAGCTCACCATCAGGAGCGGGGACCCAGTACTTC
d_gene: -
v_gene: TRBV18
j_gene: TRBJ2-5
abundance: -

CDR3aa: CASSLGQEQPQHF
CDR3nt: TGCGCCAGCAGCTTAGGACAAGAACAGCCCCAGCATTTT
d_gene: -
v_gene: TRBV5-1
j_gene: TRBJ1-5
abundance: -

CDR3aa: CASSLGPRANVLTF
CDR3nt: TGTGCCAGCAGCTTAGGTCCTAGGGCCAACGTCCTGACTTTC
d_gene: -
v_gene: TRBV7-9
j_gene: TRBJ2-6
abundance: -

CDR3aa: CASSPRWTRGYGYTF
CDR3nt: TGTGCCAGCAGCCCTCGGTGGACTCGAGGGTATGGCTACACCTTC
d_gene: -
v_gene: TRBV9
j_gene: TRBJ1-2
abundance: -

CDR3aa: CASSSAGGANVLTF
CDR3nt: TGCGCCAGCAGCTCTGCCGGTGGGGCCAACGTCCTGACTTTC
d_gene: -
v_gene: TRBV5-1
j_gene: TRBJ2-6
abundance: -

CDR3aa: CASTLAGGSTDTQYF
CDR3nt: TGTGCCAGTACGTTAGCGGGGGGAAGCACAGATACGCAGTATTTT
d_gene: TRBD2
v_gene: TRBV19
j_gene: TRBJ2-3
abundance: -